These 25 T cell receptor beta chains came from one sample sequenced in a study of T-cell reconstitution after alpha-beta-depleted transplantation in children. Using unique molecular identifiers, the investigators prepared the TCRbeta library. TCRdb reanalysed the PCR reads using MiXCR and keeps one entry per CDR3 protein. The sample holds about 110,000 distinct CDR3 sequences, 20% to 25% seen once. The sequenced sample was PBMCs, mostly from graft donor cells, obtained 180 days after TCRalphabeta/CD19-depleted stem cell transplant. Source of these receptors: a male patient aged 2 to 10 who had a stem cell transplant for chronic granulomatous disease, so the T cells may come from the graft donor.

This clonotype appeared a few times. The chain uses TRBV5-5 and TRBJ2-1; D ambiguous. CDR3 length: 17 residues. The ends were cut back, 1 base at V and 0 bases at J, with 14 bases in the middle. Germline CDR1 is SGHKS and CDR2 is YYEKEE (reference sequence). The CDR3 loop is CASSLWDTSVSYNEQFF. DNA for the CDR3: TGTGCCAGCAGCTTGTGGGATACCAGCGTCTCCTACAATGAGCAGTTCTTC. Full variable domain (missing parts from reference TRBV5-5 and TRBJ2-1): DAGVTQSPTHLIKTRGQQVTLRCSPISGHKSVSWYQQVLGQGPQFIFQYYEKEERGRGNFPDRFSARQFPNYSSELNVNALLLGDSALYLCASSLWDTSVSYNEQFFGPGTRLTVL.

This clonotype has a count of ten or more. The chain links TRBV7-2 to TRBJ2-3; no definite D call. The V end was cut by 5 bases, the J end by 0 bases, with 9 bases between. The CDR3 length is 14 residues. Germline loops: CDR1 SGHTA, CDR2 FQGNSA. The DNA of the CDR3 is TGTGCCAGCAGCCTCCGGGCCAGCACAGATACGCAGTATTTT. Translating it yields CASSLRASTDTQYF.

This rearrangement joins TRBV9 to TRBJ2-2, with D perhaps TRBD2 (5 bases). CDR3 length equals 17 residues. Germline CDR1 is SGDLS and CDR2 is YYNGEE. With 4 bases removed from V and 0 bases from J, the gap between germline ends came to 16 bases. In DNA, the CDR3 is TGTGCCAGCAGCAGAAGGAGGACCGGGACGAACACCGGGGAGCTGTTTTTT. Translation gives CASSRRRTGTNTGELFF.

This rearrangement joins TRBV6-5 to TRBJ2-2, with unresolved D. This CDR3 contains 12 residues. Between the trimmed V and J ends, which lost 7 bases and 5 bases, there was a span of 8 bases. Germline lookup yields CDR1 MNHEY and CDR2 SVGAGI. The CDR3 DNA is TGTGCCAGCACCCCGATAACCGGGGAGCTGTTTTTT. This codes for CASTPITGELFF.

This sequence joins TRBV5-1 and TRBJ1-1; 7 positions match TRBD1. Germline assignment: CDR1 SGHRS and CDR2 YFSETQ. V was pared by 4 bases and J by 7 bases, with 4 bases of the junction left unmatched. CDR3 size: 12 residues. CDR3 coding DNA: TGCGCCAGCAGCGGGGGACAGTTTGAAGCTTTCTTT. It encodes CASSGGQFEAFF. The full variable domain, its missing parts supplied by reference TRBV5-1 and TRBJ1-1, is KAGVTQTPRYLIKTRGQQVTLSCSPISGHRSVSWYQQTPGQGLQFLFEYFSETQRNKGNFPGRFSGRQFSNSRSEMNVSTLELGDSALYLCASSGGQFEAFFGQGTRLTVV.

This clonotype was detected ten times or more. This rearrangement joins TRBV6-1 to TRBJ1-5; TRBD1 agrees at 7 bases. The V gene's germline CDR1 is MNHNS and CDR2 SASEGT. This CDR3 contains 15 residues. J lost 3 bases, V lost 5 bases, and 7 bases had no gene match. CDR3 sequence: CASSKTGAPNQPQHF. CDR3 nucleotide sequence: TGTGCCAGCAGTAAAACAGGGGCTCCCAATCAGCCCCAGCATTTT.

The chain links TRBV7-8 to TRBJ2-1, with D possibly TRBD2 on 6 matching bases. The CDR3 sequence is 16 residues long. Germline V lookup: CDR1 SGHVS, CDR2 FQNEAQ. Trimming stripped 2 bases from V and 0 bases from J, with 11 bases between. CDR3 amino acids: CASSLNRDSSYNEQFF. The CDR3 nucleotides read TGTGCCAGCAGCTTAAACCGGGACTCCTCCTACAATGAGCAGTTCTTC.

This clonotype was counted only a few times. This chain connects TRBV6-2 or TRBV6-3 to TRBJ2-1; the match to TRBD1 covers 8 bases. Germline CDR1 and CDR2: MNHEY and SVGEGT. Germline trimming cut 6 bases from V and 4 bases from J; bases unmatched to any gene: 8. The CDR3 is 15 amino acids. This CDR3 reads CASRAGTGDYNEQFF. As DNA, the CDR3 is TGTGCCAGCAGGGCCGGGACAGGAGATTACAATGAGCAGTTCTTC.

Only a few counts were recorded for this clonotype. The chain links TRBV5-1 to TRBJ2-6; D gene unclear. This CDR3 is built from 14 residues. V was shortened by 3 bases and J by 0 bases, with 4 bases between the two germline ends. Germline V gene sequence: CDR1 SGHRS, CDR2 YFSETQ. In DNA, the CDR3 is TGCGCCAGCAGCTCAAGCTCTGGGGCCAACGTCCTGACTTTC. Its translation is CASSSSSGANVLTF.

The chain links TRBV25-1 to TRBJ1-4; the D is unclear. CDR1 is MGHDK and CDR2 is SYGVNS in the germline V gene. The CDR3 has 12 residues. Trimming stripped 6 bases from V and 2 bases from J, with 4 bases between. In DNA form, the CDR3 reads TGTGCCAGCAGGGGCACTAATGAAAAACTGTTTTTT. It yields the protein CASRGTNEKLFF.

This clonotype was detected only a few times. The chain couples TRBV12-3 or TRBV12-4 to TRBJ1-1; 7 bases are shared with TRBD1. The CDR3 is 16 amino acids. The ends lost 3 bases at V and 4 bases at J; junction bases unmatched: 11. The CDR3 reads CASSFPDRAAFTEAFF. As DNA, the CDR3 is TGTGCCAGCAGTTTCCCCGACAGGGCGGCGTTCACTGAAGCTTTCTTT.

This clonotype was seen more than once but under ten times. The chain carries TRBV20-1 and TRBJ1-6; TRBD1 is a possible D gene (5 bases). Germline V gene data show CDR1 as DFQATT and CDR2 as SNEGSKA (reference sequence). Trimming took off 6 bases at V and 4 bases at J, with 16 bases between the two ends. This CDR3 has 15 residues. The CDR3 sequence is CSAATVSRYNSPLHF. The DNA of the CDR3 is TGCAGTGCCGCGACAGTCTCTCGATATAATTCACCCCTCCACTTT.

The chain joins TRBV5-5 to TRBJ2-7; a weak D match, TRBD2 (6 bases). The CDR3 consists of 14 residues. Germline lookup yields CDR1 SGHKS and CDR2 YYEKEE (reference sequence). V was cut by 7 bases and J by 2 bases, with 16 bases left in between. The CDR3 region has the DNA TGTGCCAGCCGCAGAGGGACTGACACCTACGAGCAGTACTTC. Its translation is CASRRGTDTYEQYF.

The CDR3 DNA sequence: TGTGCCAGCAAACAGGGGTTGGGTTTGGGCAATCAGCCCCAGCATTTT. Encoded protein: CASKQGLGLGNQPQHF. The chain has TRBV12-3 or TRBV12-4 and TRBJ1-5; 7 nucleotides align to TRBD1. The CDR3 is 16 amino acids. The V and J ends lost 7 bases and 2 bases, in that order; junction bases with no gene match: 11.

This clonotype was detected a few times. The chain combines TRBV20-1 with TRBJ1-2; 9 positions agree with TRBD1. The CDR3 loop spans 14 amino acids. Per the germline V gene, CDR1 is DFQATT and CDR2 is SNEGSKA (reference sequence). Trimming took 2 bases from V and 3 from J; bases not matched to a gene: 4. CDR3 DNA: TGCAGTGCTAGAAGCGGGACAGGGCACTATGGCTACACCTTC. Its protein product is CSARSGTGHYGYTF.

The J gene is TRBJ2-5, the V gene TRBV20-1, with TRBD1 as a possible D gene (6 bases). Looked up from germline, CDR1 is DFQATT and CDR2 is SNEGSKA (reference sequence). There are 13 residues in the CDR3. V was pared by 7 bases and J by 6 bases, with 18 bases between. CDR3 nucleotide sequence: TGCAGTGGTAGTCACACAGGGCTAAAGACCCAGTACTTC. Encoded protein: CSGSHTGLKTQYF.

This clonotype was observed a few times. This rearrangement joins TRBV6-2 or TRBV6-3 to TRBJ2-1, with 8 nucleotides matching TRBD2. Germline assignment: CDR1 MNHEY and CDR2 SVGEGT. The length of the CDR3 is 13 residues. After removal of 2 bases from V and 10 bases from J, the junction contained 4 bases not matched to a gene. The CDR3 spells CASSYEAGDEQFF. The CDR3 bases are TGTGCCAGCAGTTACGAAGCGGGGGACGAGCAGTTCTTC.

This clonotype was counted ten times or more. The chain couples TRBV20-1 to TRBJ1-1; D gene uncertain. The CDR3 length is 14 residues. Trimming removed 1 base from V and 2 bases from J, with 11 bases in between. CDR1 and CDR2 from the germline V gene are DFQATT and SNEGSKA (reference sequence). The CDR3 nucleotides are TGCAGTGCTAGAGTGCCGGGGAGCAACACTGAAGCTTTCTTT. Protein product: CSARVPGSNTEAFF.

The sample holds many counts of this clonotype. The CDR3 is CASSLGVQGRGEQFF. The DNA of the CDR3 is TGTGCCAGCAGCTTAGGAGTCCAGGGGAGGGGTGAGCAGTTCTTC. The genes are TRBV7-2 and TRBJ2-1, with a tentative D call TRBD2 (7 bases). The germline V and J ends were trimmed by 1 base and 9 bases, with 16 bases remaining between them. Germline assignment: CDR1 SGHTA and CDR2 FQGNSA. The CDR3 is 15 amino acids.

This clonotype was found a few times. This chain joins TRBV12-3 or TRBV12-4 and TRBJ1-1, with D possibly being TRBD1 (5 bases). V shed 5 bases and J shed 1 base, with 17 bases lying between them. This CDR3 is built from 16 residues. Here the CDR3 reads CASSPTRKGKNTEAFF. The CDR3 DNA reads as TGTGCCAGCAGTCCGACGAGGAAGGGGAAGAACACTGAAGCTTTCTTT.

This clonotype appeared a few times. The gene calls are TRBV20-1 and TRBJ2-1; TRBD2 agrees at 7 bases. Trimming removed 5 bases from V and 7 bases from J; junction bases left unmatched: 11. The germline CDR1 and CDR2 sequences are DFQATT and SNEGSKA (reference sequence). The CDR3 is 14 amino acids. CDR3 protein: CSASSHSGQNEQFF. In nucleotides, the CDR3 is TGCAGTGCTTCCTCCCATAGCGGGCAGAATGAGCAGTTCTTC.

This clonotype was recorded at least ten times. The chain recombines TRBV6-4 with TRBJ2-1, with TRBD1 matching over 7 bases. In germline, CDR1 is MRHNA, CDR2 SNTAGT. Trimming took 2 bases from V and 0 from J; bases not matched to a gene: 16. This CDR3 comprises 20 residues. CDR3 residues: CASSDGTEGRAGSSYNEQFF. CDR3 coding DNA: TGTGCCAGCAGTGACGGGACAGAGGGGCGTGCGGGCAGCTCCTACAATGAGCAGTTCTTC.

This clonotype has only a few counts. This chain connects TRBV7-2 to TRBJ1-2, with 10 bases matching TRBD1. CDR3 length equals 15 residues. The trim removed 4 bases at V and 8 bases at J, leaving 10 bases unmatched. From germline, CDR1 is SGHTA and CDR2 FQGNSA. CDR3 amino acids: CASSSLDRGWEGYTF. DNA of the CDR3: TGTGCCAGCAGCTCCCTGGACAGGGGGTGGGAAGGCTACACCTTC.

This clonotype was counted between two and nine times. This sequence joins TRBV20-1 and TRBJ2-1; the match to TRBD2 covers 8 bases. CDR3 length equals 13 residues. The V gene's germline CDR1 is DFQATT and CDR2 SNEGSKA (reference sequence). Trimming at V came to 6 bases and at J to 5 bases, leaving 6 bases not matched to a gene. The CDR3 region is CSAERGTDNEQFF. CDR3 DNA: TGCAGTGCGGAGCGGGGGACCGACAATGAGCAGTTCTTC.

This chain uses TRBV4-2 with TRBJ2-7, with unresolved D. Trimming left V 4 bases short and J 2 bases short, with 9 bases between. The CDR3 covers 13 residues. Germline CDR1 is LGHNA and CDR2 is YNFKEQ. Here the CDR3 reads CASSPGPPYEQYF. The CDR3 DNA reads TGTGCCAGCAGCCCCGGGCCACCCTACGAGCAGTACTTC.